These 2 T cell receptor beta chains share one sample of origin, sequenced in a study of beta chain features in type 1 diabetes. Study-wide results and limits: Patients with Type 1 diabetes showed moderately but significantly shorter TCRB CDR3s in all four CD4+ subsets.

Their antigens remain unidentified. As every portion of the isolated RNA was reverse transcribed, the sequencing read expressed TCRB transcripts. Produced via immunoSEQ multiplex PCR; TCRdb's table is partial and in-frame only. The sample has some 330,000 clones; around 13% are singletons. The sample was naive CD4+ T cells from blood. These receptors all stem from a young woman with type 1 diabetes.

The chain combines TRBV7-2 with TRBJ1-4; TRBD1 agrees at 8 bases. The CDR3 is 15 residues long. V lost 2 bases, J lost 4 bases, and 3 bases stayed unmatched. CDR1 is SGHTA, CDR2 FQGNSA, per germline. CDR3 DNA sequence: TGTGCCAGCAGCTTACTCACAGGGGGTAATGAAAAACTGTTTTTT. This gives the protein CASSLLTGGNEKLFF.

This sequence joins TRBV7-2 and TRBJ2-1; 12 nucleotides match TRBD2. Germline V CDR1 and CDR2: SGHTA, FQGNSA. This CDR3 spans 14 amino acids. The ends lost 5 bases at V and 7 bases at J; junction bases unmatched: 3. The CDR3 nucleotides are TGTGCCAGCAGCCCCGGACTAGCGGGGAATGAGCAGTTCTTC. As protein: CASSPGLAGNEQFF.